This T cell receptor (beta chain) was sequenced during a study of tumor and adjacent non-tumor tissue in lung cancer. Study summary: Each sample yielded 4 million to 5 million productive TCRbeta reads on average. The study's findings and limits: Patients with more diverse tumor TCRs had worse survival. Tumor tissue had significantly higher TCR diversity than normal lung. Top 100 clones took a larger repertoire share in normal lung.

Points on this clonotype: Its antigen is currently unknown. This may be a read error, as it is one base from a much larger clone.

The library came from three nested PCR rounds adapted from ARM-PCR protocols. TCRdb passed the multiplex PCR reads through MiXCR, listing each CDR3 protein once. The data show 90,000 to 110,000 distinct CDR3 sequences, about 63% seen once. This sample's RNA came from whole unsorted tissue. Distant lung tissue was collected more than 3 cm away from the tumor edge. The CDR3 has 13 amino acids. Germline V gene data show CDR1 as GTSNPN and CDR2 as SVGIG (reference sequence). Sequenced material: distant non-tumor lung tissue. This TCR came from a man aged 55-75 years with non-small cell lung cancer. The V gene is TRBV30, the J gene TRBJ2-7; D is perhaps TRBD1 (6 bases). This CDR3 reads CAWSDGQKYDQYF. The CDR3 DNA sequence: TGTGCCTGGAGTGACGGACAGAAGTACGATCAGTACTTC.